This paragraph reports one T cell receptor beta chain. Germline V gives CDR1 KGHSH, CDR2 LQKENI. The V end was cut by 5 bases, the J end by 2 bases, with 14 bases between. The CDR3 totals 15 residues. The data were taken from a study of blood T cell repertoires in COVID-19. Turning to the study itself: Italy, Spain and the United States were the sources of the convalescent and acute COVID-19 samples. The cDNA or gDNA used as material had been derived from T cells, B-cell-depleted T cells, or PBMCs.

In the study's own analysis: Reference gene primer amplification in the assay estimated nucleated cell counts. Assay used: immunoSEQ multiplex PCR; TCRdb lists only in-frame clones, some missing. V, J and clone size are taken as reported in that table, and D and trimming were inferred from the DNA itself. There are 65,000 to 70,000 clones in the sample; approximately 86% occur only once, and under 1.5% lies in the top ten. Specimen: peripheral blood. The receptor was isolated from a woman aged 60 to 75 with acute or convalescent COVID-19. The chain combines TRBV18 with TRBJ2-3, with D perhaps TRBD2 (6 bases). CDR3 nucleotides: TGTGCCAGCTCAAATGTCGGGGGACCCACAGATACGCAGTATTTT. This translates into CASSNVGGPTDTQYF.